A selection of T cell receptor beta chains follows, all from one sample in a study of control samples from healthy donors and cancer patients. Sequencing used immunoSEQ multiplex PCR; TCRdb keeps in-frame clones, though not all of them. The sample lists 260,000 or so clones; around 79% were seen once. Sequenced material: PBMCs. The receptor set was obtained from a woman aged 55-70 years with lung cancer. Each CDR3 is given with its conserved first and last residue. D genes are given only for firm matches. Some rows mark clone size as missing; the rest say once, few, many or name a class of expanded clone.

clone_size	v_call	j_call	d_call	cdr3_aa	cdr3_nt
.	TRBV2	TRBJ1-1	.	CASSLRTPQAFF	TGTGCCAGCAGTCTTCGGACCCCGCAAGCTTTCTTT
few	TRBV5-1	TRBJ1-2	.	CASSFPGGGYTF	TGCGCCAGCAGCTTTCCCGGGGGTGGCTACACCTTC
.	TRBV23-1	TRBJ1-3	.	CASSLGETGNTIYF	TGCGCCAGCAGTCTGGGGGAAACTGGAAACACCATATATTTT
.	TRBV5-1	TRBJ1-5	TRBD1	CASSVGQGNNQPQHF	TGCGCCAGCAGCGTCGGACAGGGGAACAATCAGCCCCAGCATTTT
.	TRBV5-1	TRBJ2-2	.	CASSLESTGELFF	TGCGCCAGCAGCTTGGAATCCACCGGGGAGCTGTTTTTT
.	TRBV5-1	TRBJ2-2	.	CASRGAELSGELFF	TGCGCCAGCCGGGGAGCCGAACTCTCCGGGGAGCTGTTTTTT
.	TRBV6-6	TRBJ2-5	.	CASSQAGEHGTQYF	TGTGCCAGCAGTCAAGCAGGGGAACACGGGACCCAGTACTTC
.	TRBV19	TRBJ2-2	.	CASRPRTVTGELFF	TGTGCCAGTAGACCCAGGACAGTCACCGGGGAGCTGTTTTTT
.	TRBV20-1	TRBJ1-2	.	CSARGTYGYTF	TGCAGTGCTAGAGGGACGTATGGCTACACCTTC
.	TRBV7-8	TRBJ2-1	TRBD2	CASSLIGLAGAYEQFF	TGTGCCAGCAGCTTAATTGGACTAGCGGGAGCCTATGAGCAGTTCTTC
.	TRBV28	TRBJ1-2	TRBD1	CASSLAVTGGYYGYTF	TGTGCCAGCAGCTTAGCGGTGACAGGGGGATACTATGGCTACACCTTC
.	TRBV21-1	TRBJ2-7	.	CASSRRLATNSYEQYF	TGTGCCAGCAGCAGGAGACTAGCGACCAATTCCTACGAGCAGTACTTC
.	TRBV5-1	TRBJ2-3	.	CASSAGGGWDTQYF	TGCGCCAGCAGCGCCGGAGGGGGTTGGGATACGCAGTATTTT
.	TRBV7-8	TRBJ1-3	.	CASSSDSNSGNTIYF	TGTGCCAGCAGCAGCGACAGTAACTCTGGAAACACCATATATTTT
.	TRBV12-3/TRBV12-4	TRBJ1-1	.	CASSLIRGAEAFF	TGTGCCAGCAGTTTAATTAGGGGCGCTGAAGCTTTCTTT
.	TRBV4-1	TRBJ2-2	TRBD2	CASSQTSGGYLTGELFF	TGCGCCAGCAGCCAAACTAGCGGGGGTTACCTCACCGGGGAGCTGTTTTTT
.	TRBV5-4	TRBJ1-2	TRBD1	CASSFSGQGNYGYTF	TGTGCCAGCAGCTTTTCCGGACAGGGGAACTATGGCTACACCTTC
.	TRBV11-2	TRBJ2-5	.	CASSEGNQETQYF	TGTGCCAGCAGCGAGGGGAATCAAGAGACCCAGTACTTC
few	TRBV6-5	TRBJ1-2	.	CASSYPGSVGYTF	TGTGCCAGCAGTTACCCCGGGTCAGTAGGCTACACCTTC
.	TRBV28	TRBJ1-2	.	CASNPPRPYGYTF	TGTGCCAGCAACCCCCCGAGACCCTATGGCTACACCTTC
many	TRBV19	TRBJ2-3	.	CASSKGSERFTDTQYF	TGTGCCAGTAGTAAGGGGTCGGAGCGGTTCACAGATACGCAGTATTTT
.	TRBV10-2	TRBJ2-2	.	CATAQSGVRTGELFF	TGCGCCACCGCCCAATCAGGGGTCCGGACCGGGGAGCTGTTTTTT